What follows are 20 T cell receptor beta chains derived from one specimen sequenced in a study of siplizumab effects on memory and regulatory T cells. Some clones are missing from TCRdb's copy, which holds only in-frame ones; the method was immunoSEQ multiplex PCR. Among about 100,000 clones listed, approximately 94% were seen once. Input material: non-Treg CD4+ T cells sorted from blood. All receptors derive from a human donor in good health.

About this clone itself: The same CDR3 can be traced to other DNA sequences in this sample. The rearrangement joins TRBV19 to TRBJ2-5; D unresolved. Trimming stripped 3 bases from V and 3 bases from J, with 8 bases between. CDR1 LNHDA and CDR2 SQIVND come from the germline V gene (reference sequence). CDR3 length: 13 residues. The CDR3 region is CASSISREETQYF. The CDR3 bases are TGTGCCAGTAGTATTAGCAGAGAAGAGACCCAGTACTTC.

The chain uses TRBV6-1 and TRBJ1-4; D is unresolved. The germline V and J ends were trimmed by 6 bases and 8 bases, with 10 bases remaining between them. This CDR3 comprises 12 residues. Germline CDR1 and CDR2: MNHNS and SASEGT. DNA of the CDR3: TGTGCCAGCAGCGAATACCAGGAAAAACTGTTTTTT. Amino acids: CASSEYQEKLFF.

CDR3 nucleotides: TGTGCCTGGAGTTCCACGGGACTAGGTGAGCAGTTCTTC. Translation gives CAWSSTGLGEQFF. The rearrangement joins TRBV30 to TRBJ2-1; 8 nucleotides align to TRBD2. The CDR3 loop spans 13 amino acids. J was trimmed by 9 bases and V by 2 bases; bases with no gene match: 6. Germline V gene data show CDR1 as GTSNPN and CDR2 as SVGIG (reference sequence). Full variable domain (missing parts from reference TRBV30 and TRBJ2-1): SQTIHQWPATLVQPVGSPLSLECTVEGTSNPNLYWYRQAAGRGLQLLFYSVGIGQISSEVPQNLSASRPQDRQFILSSKKLLLSDSGFYLCAWSSTGLGEQFFGPGTRLTVL.

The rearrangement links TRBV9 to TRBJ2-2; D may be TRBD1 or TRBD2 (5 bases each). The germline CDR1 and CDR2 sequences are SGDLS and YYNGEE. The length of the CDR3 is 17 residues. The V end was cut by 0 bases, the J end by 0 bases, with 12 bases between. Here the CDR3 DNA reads TGTGCCAGCAGCGTAGCTACGGGGACCGCGAACACCGGGGAGCTGTTTTTT. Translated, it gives CASSVATGTANTGELFF.

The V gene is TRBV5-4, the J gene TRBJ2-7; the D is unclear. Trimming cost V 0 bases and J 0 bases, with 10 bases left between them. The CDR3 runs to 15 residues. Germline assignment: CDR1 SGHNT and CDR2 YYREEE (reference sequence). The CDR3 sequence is CASSLAAESSYEQYF. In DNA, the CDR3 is TGTGCCAGCAGCTTGGCGGCGGAAAGCTCCTACGAGCAGTACTTC.

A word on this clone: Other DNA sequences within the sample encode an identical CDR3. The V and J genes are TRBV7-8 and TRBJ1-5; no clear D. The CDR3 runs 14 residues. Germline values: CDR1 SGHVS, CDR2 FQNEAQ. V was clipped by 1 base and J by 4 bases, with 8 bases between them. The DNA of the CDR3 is TGTGCCAGCAGCTTAGTGGCAGGAAATCAGCCCCAGCATTTT. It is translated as CASSLVAGNQPQHF.

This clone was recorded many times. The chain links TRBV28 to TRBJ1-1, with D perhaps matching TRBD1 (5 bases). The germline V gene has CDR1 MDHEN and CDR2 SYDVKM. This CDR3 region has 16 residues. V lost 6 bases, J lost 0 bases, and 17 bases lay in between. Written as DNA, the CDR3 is TGTGCCAGCAGGACACAGGTCTGGGGGGTGAACACTGAAGCTTTCTTT. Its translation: CASRTQVWGVNTEAFF.

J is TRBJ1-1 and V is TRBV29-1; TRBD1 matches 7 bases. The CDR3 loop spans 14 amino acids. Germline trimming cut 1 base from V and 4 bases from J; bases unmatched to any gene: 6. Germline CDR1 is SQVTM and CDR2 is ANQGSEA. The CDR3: CSVEVARGPTEAFF. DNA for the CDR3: TGCAGCGTTGAAGTTGCGAGGGGGCCCACTGAAGCTTTCTTT.

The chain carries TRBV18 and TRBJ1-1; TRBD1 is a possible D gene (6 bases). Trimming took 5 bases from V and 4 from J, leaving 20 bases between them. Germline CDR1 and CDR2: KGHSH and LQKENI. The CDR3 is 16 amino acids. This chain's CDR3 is CASSIFKGEVGTEAFF. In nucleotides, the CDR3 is TGTGCCAGCTCAATTTTCAAGGGGGAAGTCGGCACTGAAGCTTTCTTT.

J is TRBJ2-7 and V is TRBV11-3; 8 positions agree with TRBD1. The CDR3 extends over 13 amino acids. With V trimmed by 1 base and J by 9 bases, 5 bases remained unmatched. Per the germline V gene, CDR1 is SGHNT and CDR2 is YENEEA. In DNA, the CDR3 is TGTGCCAGCAGCTTAGTCCAGGGGGCGGTGCAGTACTTC. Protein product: CASSLVQGAVQYF.

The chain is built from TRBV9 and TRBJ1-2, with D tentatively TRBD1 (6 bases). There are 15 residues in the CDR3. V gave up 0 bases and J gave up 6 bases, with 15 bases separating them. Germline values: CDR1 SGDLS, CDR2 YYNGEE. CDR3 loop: CASSVATRGANGYTF. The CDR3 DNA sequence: TGTGCCAGCAGCGTAGCGACTAGGGGGGCCAATGGCTACACCTTC.

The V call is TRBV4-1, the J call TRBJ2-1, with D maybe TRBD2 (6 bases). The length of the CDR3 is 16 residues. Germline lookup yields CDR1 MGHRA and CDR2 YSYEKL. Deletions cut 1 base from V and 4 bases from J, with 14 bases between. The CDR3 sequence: CASSQASLAKYNEQFF. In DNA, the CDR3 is TGCGCCAGCAGCCAAGCCAGCCTAGCGAAGTACAATGAGCAGTTCTTC.

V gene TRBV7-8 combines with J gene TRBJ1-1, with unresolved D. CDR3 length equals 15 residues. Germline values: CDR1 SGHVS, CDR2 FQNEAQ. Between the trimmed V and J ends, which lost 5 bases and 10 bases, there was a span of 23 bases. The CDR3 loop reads CASSPSRVRVEAAFF. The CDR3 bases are TGTGCCAGCAGCCCTTCGAGGGTCCGGGTGGAGGCAGCTTTCTTT.

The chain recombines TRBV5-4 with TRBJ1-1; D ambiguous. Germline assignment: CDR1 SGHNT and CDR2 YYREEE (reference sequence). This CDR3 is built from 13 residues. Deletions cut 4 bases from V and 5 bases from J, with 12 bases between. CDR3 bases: TGTGCCAGCAGCATACTGAAGGAAACTGAAGCTTTCTTT. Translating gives CASSILKETEAFF.

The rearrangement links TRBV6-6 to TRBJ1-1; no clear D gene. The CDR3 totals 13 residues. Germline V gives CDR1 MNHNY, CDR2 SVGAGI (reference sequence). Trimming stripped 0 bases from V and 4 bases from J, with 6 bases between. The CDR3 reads CASSYSVSTEAFF. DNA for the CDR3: TGTGCCAGCAGTTACTCAGTCTCCACTGAAGCTTTCTTT.

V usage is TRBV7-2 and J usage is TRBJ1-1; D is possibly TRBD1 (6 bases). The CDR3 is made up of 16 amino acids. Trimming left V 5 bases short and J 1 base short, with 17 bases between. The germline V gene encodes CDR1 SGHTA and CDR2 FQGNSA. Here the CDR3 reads CASSAVTGRPNTEAFF. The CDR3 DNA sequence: TGTGCCAGCAGCGCCGTCACAGGGAGGCCGAACACTGAAGCTTTCTTT. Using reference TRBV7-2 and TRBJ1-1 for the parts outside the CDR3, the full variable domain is GAGVSQSPSNKVTEKGKDVELRCDPISGHTALYWYRQSLGQGLEFLIYFQGNSAPDKSGLPSDRFSAERTGGSVSTLTIQRTQQEDSAVYLCASSAVTGRPNTEAFFGQGTRLTVV.

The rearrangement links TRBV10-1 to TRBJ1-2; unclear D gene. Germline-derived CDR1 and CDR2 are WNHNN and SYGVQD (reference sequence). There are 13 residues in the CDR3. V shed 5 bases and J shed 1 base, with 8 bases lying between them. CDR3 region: CASSPQLNYGYTF. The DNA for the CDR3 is TGCGCCAGCAGTCCACAGCTTAACTATGGCTACACCTTC.

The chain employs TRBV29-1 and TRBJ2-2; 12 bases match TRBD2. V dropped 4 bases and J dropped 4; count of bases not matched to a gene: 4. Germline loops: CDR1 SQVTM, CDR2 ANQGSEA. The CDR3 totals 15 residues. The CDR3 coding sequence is TGCAGCGTTGTGACTAGCGGGAGAACCACCGGGGAGCTGTTTTTT. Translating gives CSVVTSGRTTGELFF.

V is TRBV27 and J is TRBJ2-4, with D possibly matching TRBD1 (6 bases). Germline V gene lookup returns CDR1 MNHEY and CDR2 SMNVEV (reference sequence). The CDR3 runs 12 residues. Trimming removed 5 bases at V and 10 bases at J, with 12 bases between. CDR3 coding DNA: TGTGCCAGCAGTCAACAGGGAAAGATTCAGTACTTC. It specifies CASSQQGKIQYF.

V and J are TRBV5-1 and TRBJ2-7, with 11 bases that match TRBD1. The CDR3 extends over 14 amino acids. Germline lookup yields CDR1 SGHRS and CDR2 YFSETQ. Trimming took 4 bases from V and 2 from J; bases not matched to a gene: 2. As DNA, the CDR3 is TGCGCCAGCAGCCCGGGACAGGGGGCCTACGAGCAGTACTTC. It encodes CASSPGQGAYEQYF.